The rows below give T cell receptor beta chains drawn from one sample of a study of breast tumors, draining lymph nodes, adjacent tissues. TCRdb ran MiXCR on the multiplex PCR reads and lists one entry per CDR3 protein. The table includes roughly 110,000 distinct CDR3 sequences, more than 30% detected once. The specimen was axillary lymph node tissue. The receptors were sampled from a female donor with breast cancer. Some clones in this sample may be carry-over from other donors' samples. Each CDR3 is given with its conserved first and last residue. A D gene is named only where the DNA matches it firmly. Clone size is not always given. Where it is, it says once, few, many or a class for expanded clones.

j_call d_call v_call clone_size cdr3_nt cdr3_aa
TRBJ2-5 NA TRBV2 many TGTGCCAGCAGGAGGGGGGGAAACCAAGAGACCCAGTACTTC CASRRGGNQETQYF
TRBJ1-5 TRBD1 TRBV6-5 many TGTGCCAGCAGCCGACAGGGTGGCTTCGGCCAGCCCCAGCATTTT CASSRQGGFGQPQHF
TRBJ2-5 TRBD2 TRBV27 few TGTGCCAGCGGTCTGACTAGCGGGAGACGAGAGACCCAGTACTTC CASGLTSGRRETQYF
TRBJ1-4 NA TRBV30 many TGTGCCTGGACCCCGGCGGGGTTAGAGGAAAAACTGTTTTTT CAWTPAGLEEKLFF
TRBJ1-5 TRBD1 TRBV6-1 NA TGTGCCAGCAGTCAGGGGACAGGGGGCCGTAACAACCAGCCCCAGCATTTT CASSQGTGGRNNQPQHF
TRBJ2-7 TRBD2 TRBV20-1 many TGCAGTGCTTCCACTCCGGGACTAGCGGGAGGGAAGCTTTACGAGCAGTACTTC CSASTPGLAGGKLYEQYF
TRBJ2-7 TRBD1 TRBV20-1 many TGCAGTGCTAGATCGGGACAGGGGACATTTTCCTACGAGCAGTACTTC CSARSGQGTFSYEQYF
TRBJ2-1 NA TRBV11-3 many TGTGCCAGCAGCCTGGGGGCGGGATCCAATGAGCAGTTCTTC CASSLGAGSNEQFF
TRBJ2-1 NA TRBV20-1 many TGCAGTGCTACCACCCCCGGGACGTACTACAATGAGCAGTTCTTC CSATTPGTYYNEQFF
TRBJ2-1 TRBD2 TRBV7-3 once TGTGCCGGCAGCCCTAGCGGCTCCCACAATGAGCAGTTCTTC CAGSPSGSHNEQFF
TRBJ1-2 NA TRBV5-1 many TGCGCCAGCAGCTTGGGGGGTCCGGAGGACTATGGCTACACCTTC CASSLGGPEDYGYTF
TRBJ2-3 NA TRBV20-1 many TGCAGTGCTAGAAGGGGTTCCTTGGCAACAGATACGCAGTATTTT CSARRGSLATDTQYF